Below are 11 T cell receptor beta chains sequenced from a single sample in a study of T cell responses to AZD1222 COVID-19 vaccine. Profiling relied on immunoSEQ multiplex PCR, and the TCRdb table lists in-frame clones only, not all of them. The table includes under 150,000 clones, about nine tenths detected once. The sequencing here drew on peripheral blood, taken 28 days after the second AZD1222 dose. These receptors were obtained from an adult who received the AZD1222 COVID-19 vaccine.

V is TRBV29-1 and J is TRBJ1-1; D possibly corresponds to TRBD1 (6 bases). Per germline, CDR1 SQVTM and CDR2 ANQGSEA. V shed 3 bases and J shed 6 bases, with 14 bases lying between them. The CDR3 covers 13 residues. CDR3 region: CSVDGGGSAEAFF. Written as DNA, the CDR3 is TGCAGCGTTGATGGGGGCGGGAGCGCTGAAGCTTTCTTT.

This chain joins TRBV9 and TRBJ1-3, with D tentatively TRBD1 (5 bases). This CDR3 spans 15 amino acids. Germline V gene data show CDR1 as SGDLS and CDR2 as YYNGEE. The V gene lost 4 bases and the J gene lost 0 bases, with 11 bases spanning the gap. The CDR3 DNA reads TGTGCCAGCAGCCCCAGGGCTAACTCTGGAAACACCATATATTTT. It translates to CASSPRANSGNTIYF.

This chain links TRBV21-1 with TRBJ2-7; TRBD1, the table's D call, lacks a check against the DNA. TRBV21-1 is noted as a pseudogene. The length of the CDR3 is 13 residues. The CDR3 loop is CASSSPPGAVQYF. In DNA form, the CDR3 reads TGTGCCAGCAGCTCCCCTCCAGGGGCTGTGCAGTACTTC.

The chain couples TRBV11-2 to TRBJ1-1, with no clear D. The CDR3 totals 14 residues. The V gene lost 5 bases and the J gene lost 2 bases, with 12 bases spanning the gap. Looked up from germline, CDR1 is SGHAT and CDR2 is FQNNGV. The CDR3 bases are TGTGCCAGCAGCCAAATAAAGGCTAACACTGAAGCTTTCTTT. Protein sequence: CASSQIKANTEAFF.

With respect to this clone: Its ends do not fully match the called genes, so a read error is possible. This chain connects TRBV28 to TRBJ1-4; D may be TRBD1 (5 bases). Germline V gene lookup returns CDR1 MDHEN and CDR2 SYDVKM. This CDR3 has 12 residues. This CDR3 reads CASSSSGLSGGF. CDR3 DNA sequence: TGTGCCAGCAGTTCCTCCGGACTTAGCGGGGGTTTT.

The CDR3 sequence: CAISEAGVNEQFF. CDR3 in DNA: TGTGCCATCAGTGAGGCGGGAGTTAATGAGCAGTTCTTC. The gene calls are TRBV10-3 and TRBJ2-1; 7 bases align to TRBD2. There are 13 residues in the CDR3. With V trimmed by 2 bases and J by 7 bases, 2 bases remained unmatched. From germline, CDR1 is ENHRY and CDR2 SYGVKD.

The genes are TRBV20-1 and TRBJ1-1; perhaps TRBD1 as D (5 bases). Germline CDR1 DFQATT, CDR2 SNEGSKA (reference sequence). V dropped 3 bases and J dropped 1 base, with 12 bases sitting between them. The CDR3 has 14 residues. CDR3: CSASGAVSNTEAFF. The CDR3 DNA reads as TGCAGTGCTAGTGGGGCGGTTTCGAACACTGAAGCTTTCTTT.

In this sample, this clone turned up once. The chain has TRBV28 and TRBJ1-6, with D uncertain. The length of the CDR3 is 10 residues. V gave up 8 bases and J gave up 7 bases, with 3 bases separating them. The germline gives CDR1 MDHEN, CDR2 SYDVKM. The DNA of the CDR3 is TGTGCCAGCGGGAATTCACCCCTCCACTTT. Translation gives CASGNSPLHF.

J is TRBJ2-1 and V is TRBV3-1 (or the pseudogene TRBV3-2); 8 bases agree with TRBD1. J gave up 3 bases and V 5 bases, and 6 bases lay outside the gene matches. The CDR3 has 15 amino acids. Germline V CDR1 and CDR2: LGHDT, YNNKEL (reference sequence). CDR3 in DNA: TGTGCCAGCAGCACTAGGGACAGGTACTACAATGAGCAGTTCTTC. It encodes CASSTRDRYYNEQFF.

The V and J genes are TRBV28 and TRBJ1-4, with D possibly TRBD1 on 5 matching bases. This CDR3 is 16 amino acids long. Germline lookup yields CDR1 MDHEN and CDR2 SYDVKM. Trimming shortened V by 6 bases and J by 8 bases, and 22 bases separated the two germline ends. CDR3 residues: CASSPPVARGGEKLFF. The DNA of the CDR3 is TGTGCCAGCAGCCCTCCCGTCGCTAGGGGAGGAGAAAAACTGTTTTTT.

The V gene is TRBV5-3, the J gene TRBJ2-1; 8 bases are shared with TRBD1. TRBV5-3 is sorted into the ORF group, with uncertain function. This CDR3 spans 15 amino acids. The trim removed 3 bases at V and 5 bases at J, leaving 7 bases unmatched. CDR3 DNA sequence: TGTGCCAGAAGCTCGACAGGGGCGCGGGACAATGAGCAGTTCTTC. Its protein is CARSSTGARDNEQFF.